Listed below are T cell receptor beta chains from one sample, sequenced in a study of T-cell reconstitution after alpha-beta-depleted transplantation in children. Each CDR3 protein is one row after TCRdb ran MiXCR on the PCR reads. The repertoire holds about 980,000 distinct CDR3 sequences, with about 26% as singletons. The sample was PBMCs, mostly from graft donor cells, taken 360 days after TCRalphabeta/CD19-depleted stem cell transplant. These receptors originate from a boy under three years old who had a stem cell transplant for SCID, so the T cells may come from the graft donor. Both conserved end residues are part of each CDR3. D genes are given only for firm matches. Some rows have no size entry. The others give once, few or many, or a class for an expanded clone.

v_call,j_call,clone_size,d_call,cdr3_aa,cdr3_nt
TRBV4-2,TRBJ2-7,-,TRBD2,CASSLPIGLAGFYEQYF,TGTGCCAGCAGCCTCCCCATTGGACTAGCGGGGTTCTACGAGCAGTACTTC
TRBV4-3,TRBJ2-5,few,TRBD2,CASSPGGPGETQYF,TGCGCCAGCAGCCCGGGGGGGCCTGGGGAGACCCAGTACTTC
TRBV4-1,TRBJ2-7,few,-,CASSQDRLGPGYEQYF,TGCGCCAGCAGCCAAGATAGGCTGGGCCCAGGCTACGAGCAGTACTTC
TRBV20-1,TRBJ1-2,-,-,CSARDRLKANYGYTF,TGCAGTGCTAGAGACAGGCTCAAAGCTAACTATGGCTACACCTTC
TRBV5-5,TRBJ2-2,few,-,CASSRYVSGELFF,TGTGCCAGCAGCCGTTACGTGAGCGGGGAGCTGTTTTTT
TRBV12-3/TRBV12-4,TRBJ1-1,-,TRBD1,CASRGRDRANTEAFF,TGTGCCAGCAGGGGCCGGGACAGGGCGAACACTGAAGCTTTCTTT
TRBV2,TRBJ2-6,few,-,CASSAAGGGWANVLTF,TGTGCCAGCAGTGCCGCAGGAGGGGGCTGGGCCAACGTCCTGACTTTC
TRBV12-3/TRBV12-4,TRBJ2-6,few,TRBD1,CASSRQGYSGANVLTF,TGTGCCAGCAGTCGACAGGGGTACTCTGGGGCCAACGTCCTGACTTTC
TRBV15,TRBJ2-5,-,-,CATSRGMRGLQETQYF,TGTGCCACCAGCAGAGGGATGCGGGGTCTCCAAGAGACCCAGTACTTC
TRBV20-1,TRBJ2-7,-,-,CSATGTLYEQYF,TGCAGTGCTACCGGGACACTCTACGAGCAGTACTTC
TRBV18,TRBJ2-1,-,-,CASSTGQPNEQFF,TGTGCCAGCTCCACCGGTCAACCAAATGAGCAGTTCTTC
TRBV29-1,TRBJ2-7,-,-,CSGRRGASYEQYF,TGCAGCGGGAGAAGGGGAGCGAGTTACGAGCAGTACTTC
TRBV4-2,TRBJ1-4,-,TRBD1,CASSQRGGQGAGEKLFF,TGTGCCAGCAGCCAAAGAGGGGGACAGGGGGCTGGTGAAAAACTGTTTTTT
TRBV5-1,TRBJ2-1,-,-,CASSLVTPPPEQFF,TGCGCCAGCAGCTTGGTTACGCCGCCCCCTGAGCAGTTCTTC
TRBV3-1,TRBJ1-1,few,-,CASSQDGSGTEAFF,TGTGCCAGCAGCCAAGACGGGTCGGGGACTGAAGCTTTCTTT
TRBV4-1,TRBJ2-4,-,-,CASSQATGLPGDIQYF,TGCGCCAGCAGCCAAGCAACAGGCCTCCCCGGGGACATTCAGTACTTC
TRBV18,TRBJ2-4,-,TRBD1,CASSPRGREDIQYF,TGTGCCAGCTCACCCAGGGGGCGAGAGGACATTCAGTACTTC
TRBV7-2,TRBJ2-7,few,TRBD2,CASSFRSASGGYEQYF,TGTGCCAGCAGCTTTAGGTCGGCTAGCGGGGGGTACGAGCAGTACTTC
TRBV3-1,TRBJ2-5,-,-,CASSQGGPKETQYF,TGTGCCAGCAGCCAAGGTGGCCCAAAAGAGACCCAGTACTTC
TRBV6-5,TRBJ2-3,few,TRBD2,CASSYSSGTSTDTQYF,TGTGCCAGCAGTTACTCGTCCGGGACTAGTACAGATACGCAGTATTTT
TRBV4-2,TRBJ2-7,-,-,CASSQAASDSYEQYF,TGTGCCAGCAGCCAAGCGGCTAGCGACTCCTACGAGCAGTACTTC
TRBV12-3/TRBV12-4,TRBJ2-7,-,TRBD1,CASNPGTGYSYEQYF,TGTGCCAGCAATCCCGGGACAGGGTATTCATACGAGCAGTACTTC
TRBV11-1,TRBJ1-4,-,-,CASSLDAVPEEKLFF,TGTGCCAGCAGCTTAGATGCAGTCCCGGAGGAAAAACTGTTTTTT
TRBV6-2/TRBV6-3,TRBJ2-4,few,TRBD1,CASSYWDRGLKNIQYF,TGTGCCAGCAGTTACTGGGACAGGGGACTCAAAAACATTCAGTACTTC
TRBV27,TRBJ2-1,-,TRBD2,CASSGTSLDEQFF,TGTGCCAGCAGCGGGACTAGCTTAGATGAGCAGTTCTTC
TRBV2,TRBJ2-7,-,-,CASKKGLISYEQYF,TGTGCCAGCAAAAAGGGCCTTATTTCCTACGAGCAGTACTTC
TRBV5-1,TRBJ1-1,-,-,CASSSAKEGTEAFF,TGCGCCAGCAGCTCGGCCAAGGAGGGCACTGAAGCTTTCTTT
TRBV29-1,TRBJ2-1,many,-,CSVLKDTPGDEQFF,TGCAGCGTTCTCAAGGACACTCCGGGGGATGAGCAGTTCTTC
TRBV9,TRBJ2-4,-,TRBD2,CASSETSGEGIQYF,TGTGCCAGCAGCGAGACTAGCGGGGAGGGCATTCAGTACTTC
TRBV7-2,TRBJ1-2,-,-,CASSPYPRGYTF,TGTGCCAGCAGCCCCTACCCTCGTGGCTACACCTTC
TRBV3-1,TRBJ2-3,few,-,CASSVGGAVEDTQYF,TGTGCCAGCTCCGTGGGGGGGGCAGTGGAAGATACGCAGTATTTT
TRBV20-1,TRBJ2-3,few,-,CSARTGVKRTQYF,TGCAGTGCTAGGACGGGGGTTAAGAGGACGCAGTATTTT
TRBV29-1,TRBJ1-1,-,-,CSAAKQGAGSEAFF,TGCAGCGCCGCCAAGCAGGGCGCGGGCTCTGAAGCTTTCTTT
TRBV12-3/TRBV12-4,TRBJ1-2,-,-,CASSFFSGEGYTF,TGTGCCAGCAGTTTTTTCTCCGGGGAGGGCTACACCTTC
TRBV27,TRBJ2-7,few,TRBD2,CASRTSGGTPTEQYF,TGTGCCAGCAGGACTAGCGGGGGCACTCCTACGGAGCAGTACTTC
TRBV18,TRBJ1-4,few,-,CASSPKGLSRTNEKLFF,TGTGCCAGCTCACCGAAGGGGCTTTCCCGAACTAATGAAAAACTGTTTTTT
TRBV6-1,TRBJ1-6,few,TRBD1,CASTRTGDLYNSPLHF,TGTGCCAGCACTCGAACAGGGGACCTGTATAATTCACCCCTCCACTTT
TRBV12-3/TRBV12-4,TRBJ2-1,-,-,CASRYSYPNNEQFF,TGTGCCAGCAGGTACTCCTATCCGAACAATGAGCAGTTCTTC
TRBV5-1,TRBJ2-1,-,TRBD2,CASSFLAGENNEQFF,TGCGCCAGCAGCTTTCTAGCGGGGGAGAACAATGAGCAGTTCTTC
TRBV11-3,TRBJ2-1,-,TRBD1,CASSLGGQGATFF,TGTGCCAGCAGCTTAGGAGGACAGGGGGCGACGTTCTTC
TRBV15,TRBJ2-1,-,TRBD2,CATSGWGLAGPSYNEQFF,TGTGCCACCAGCGGATGGGGACTAGCGGGCCCATCCTACAATGAGCAGTTCTTC
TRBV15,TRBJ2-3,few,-,CATSRDLHRSPSDTQYF,TGTGCCACCAGCAGAGATCTTCACAGGTCTCCGTCAGATACGCAGTATTTT
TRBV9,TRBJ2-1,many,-,CASSVSGSSYNEQFF,TGTGCCAGCAGCGTATCGGGGAGCTCCTACAATGAGCAGTTCTTC
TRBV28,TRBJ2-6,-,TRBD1,CASRKTGGSGANVLTF,TGTGCCAGCAGGAAGACAGGGGGCTCTGGGGCCAACGTCCTGACTTTC